The 22 T cell receptor beta chains in this list originate from one sample, sequenced in a study of blood T cells in healthy people across ages. Combining a sample-barcoded 5' primer with a J-beta primer mix, a second PCR ran for 7 to 11 cycles. A single record per CDR3 protein comes from TCRdb applying MiXCR to the 5' RACE reads. The table includes more than 450,000 distinct CDR3 sequences, about 29% detected once. This sample was shared with a second study, whose subject was T cells of mothers and their children.

The sequenced sample was blood. The receptors derive from a boy aged 2 to 10 in good health.

The CDR3 protein is CASSPDRDSSYNSPLHF. CDR3 nucleotides: TGCGCCAGCAGCCCGGACCGGGACAGCTCCTATAATTCACCCCTCCACTTT. The V call is TRBV5-1, the J call TRBJ1-6, with TRBD1 identical over 7 bases. The CDR3 loop spans 17 amino acids. The ends lost 4 bases at V and 0 bases at J; junction bases unmatched: 7. Germline assignment: CDR1 SGHRS and CDR2 YFSETQ.

This clonotype has more than one count but fewer than ten. The chain uses TRBV7-9 and TRBJ1-2, with 8 bases that match TRBD1. V lost 5 bases, J lost 7 bases, and 9 bases stayed unmatched. Germline CDR1 and CDR2: SEHNR and FQNEAQ (reference sequence). This CDR3 has 14 amino acids. The CDR3 nucleotides read TGTGCCAGCAGCCTGGCAGGGGGCGATTTTGGCTACACCTTC. Its protein is CASSLAGGDFGYTF.

The chain joins TRBV12-3 or TRBV12-4 to TRBJ1-1; maybe TRBD1 (6 bases). The CDR3 runs 12 residues. V lost 5 bases, J lost 11 bases, and 15 bases lay in between. The CDR3 sequence is CASSEQGVVAFF. Written as DNA, the CDR3 is TGTGCCAGCAGTGAACAGGGAGTAGTGGCTTTCTTT.

This clonotype came up a few times. The chain couples TRBV7-8 to TRBJ1-2; tentatively, D is TRBD1 (6 bases). In germline, CDR1 is SGHVS, CDR2 FQNEAQ. This CDR3 region has 15 residues. The V end was cut by 2 bases, the J end by 4 bases, with 14 bases between. CDR3 coding DNA: TGTGCCAGCAGCTTATACAGGGCCGGAGCCTATGGCTACACCTTC. Translating it yields CASSLYRAGAYGYTF.

The chain joins TRBV12-3 or TRBV12-4 to TRBJ2-1; TRBD1 is a possible D gene (5 bases). The V and J ends lost 8 bases and 13 bases respectively, with 12 bases between them. The CDR3 totals 10 residues. In DNA, the CDR3 is TGTGCCAGCGGTGGAAGGGGTCAGTTCTTC. Translated, it gives CASGGRGQFF.

This clonotype was seen only once. The rearrangement uses TRBV18 and TRBJ1-1; the D gene is possibly TRBD1 (6 bases). Trimming took 6 bases from V and 5 from J, leaving 10 bases between them. The CDR3 totals 12 residues. CDR1 and CDR2 from the germline V gene are KGHSH and LQKENI. The CDR3 DNA reads TGTGCCAGCTCGTGGGGGCTAACTGAAGCTTTCTTT. It specifies CASSWGLTEAFF.

Many counts were recorded for this clonotype. V is TRBV28 and J is TRBJ2-4; D might be TRBD2 (6 bases). CDR1 is MDHEN, CDR2 SYDVKM, per germline. The CDR3 totals 14 residues. V lost 1 base and J lost 8, with 12 bases in between. Written as DNA, the CDR3 is TGTGCCAGCAGTTTATCCGGGGGTTGGGACATTCAGTACTTC. Its translation: CASSLSGGWDIQYF. The variable domain in full, completed from reference TRBV28 and TRBJ2-4, reads DVKVTQSSRYLVKRTGEKVFLECVQDMDHENMFWYRQDPGLGLRLIYFSYDVKMKEKGDIPEGYSVSREKKERFSLILESASTNQTSMYLCASSLSGGWDIQYFGAGTRLSVL.

This rearrangement joins TRBV7-9 to TRBJ2-4; the D is unclear. Trimming removed 3 bases at V and 1 base at J, with 13 bases between. CDR3 length: 16 residues. Looked up from germline, CDR1 is SEHNR and CDR2 is FQNEAQ (reference sequence). The CDR3 sequence: CASSFYFPLAKNIQYF. The CDR3 region has the DNA TGTGCCAGCAGCTTTTACTTCCCCCTTGCCAAAAACATTCAGTACTTC.

The chain uses TRBV4-1 and TRBJ2-1; D is unclear. The CDR3 is 15 residues long. V was clipped by 3 bases and J by 0 bases, with 9 bases between them. Germline CDR1 is MGHRA and CDR2 is YSYEKL. Written as DNA, the CDR3 is TGCGCCAGCAGCCATTCCTCGAGCTCCTACAATGAGCAGTTCTTC. It codes for CASSHSSSSYNEQFF.

The count of this clonotype is one. The gene calls are TRBV7-9 and TRBJ2-5; TRBD2 is a possible D gene (5 bases). CDR3 length: 15 amino acids. Germline values: CDR1 SEHNR, CDR2 FQNEAQ (reference sequence). The ends were cut back, 0 bases at V and 4 bases at J, with 12 bases in the middle. The CDR3 spells CASSLAHSERETQYF. DNA for the CDR3: TGTGCCAGCAGCTTAGCCCATAGCGAACGAGAGACCCAGTACTTC.

CDR3 amino acids: CSVVLGVRDQPQHF. Here the CDR3 DNA reads TGCAGCGTTGTTCTAGGAGTCCGCGATCAGCCCCAGCATTTT. V usage is TRBV29-1 and J usage is TRBJ1-5; no clear D gene. Germline V CDR1 and CDR2: SQVTM, ANQGSEA. Trimming left V 4 bases short and J 5 bases short, with 15 bases between. The CDR3 covers 14 residues.

The chain is built from TRBV9 and TRBJ2-5, with 7 bases lining up with TRBD1. The better agreement between TRBJ2-7 and the DNA end casts doubt on the J call. CDR3 length: 14 amino acids. Germline CDR1 is SGDLS and CDR2 is YYNGEE. CDR3 DNA: TGTGCCAGCAGCCCAACAGACAGGGCCCACGAGCAGTACTTC. Its translation is CASSPTDRAHEQYF.

V usage is TRBV5-4 and J usage is TRBJ2-5; D uncertain. The J call may not be correct, given that the DNA end is closer to TRBJ2-7. There are 15 residues in the CDR3. Germline V CDR1 and CDR2: SGHNT, YYREEE (reference sequence). The CDR3 sequence: CASSLVWGSLYEQYF. The CDR3 DNA is TGTGCCAGCAGCTTGGTATGGGGATCCCTCTACGAGCAGTACTTC.

The chain employs TRBV6-5 and TRBJ1-6; D perhaps matches TRBD1 (6 bases). V was trimmed by 0 bases and J by 7 bases, leaving 13 bases between them. Germline CDR1 reads MNHEY; CDR2 reads SVGAGI. CDR3 length equals 16 residues. CDR3 amino acids: CASSYSRTALNSPLHF. Written as DNA, the CDR3 is TGTGCCAGCAGTTACTCCAGGACAGCCTTAAATTCACCCCTCCACTTT.

V gene TRBV20-1 combines with J gene TRBJ2-5; unclear D gene. From germline, CDR1 is DFQATT and CDR2 SNEGSKA (reference sequence). The CDR3 is 15 amino acids. V was cut by 0 bases and J by 5 bases, with 16 bases left in between. In DNA form, the CDR3 reads TGCAGTGCTAGAGATTTGGAGACGGCAAGTGAGACCCAGTACTTC. Its protein is CSARDLETASETQYF.

With regard to this clonotype: The junction shows a germline mismatch at one end, possibly a read error. The chain combines TRBV29-1 with TRBJ2-5; maybe TRBD1 (5 bases). The CDR3 length is 14 residues. The germline gives CDR1 SQVTM, CDR2 ANQGSEA. The CDR3 DNA reads as TGCAGCGTTGAAGGGGGCGGCAGCCAAGAGCCCCAGTACTTC. It is translated as CSVEGGGSQEPQYF. Variable domain in full (rest from reference TRBV29-1 and TRBJ2-5): SAVISQKPSRDICQRGTSLTIQCQVDSQVTMMFWYRQQPGQSLTLIATANQGSEATYESGFVIDKFPISRPNLTFSTLTVSNMSPEDSSIYLCSVEGGGSQEPQYFGPGTRLLVL.

In this sample, this clonotype turned up a few times. V and J are TRBV7-8 and TRBJ1-4; the D gene is possibly TRBD1 (5 bases). Per germline, CDR1 SGHVS and CDR2 FQNEAQ. The V and J ends lost 1 base and 0 bases respectively, with 12 bases between them. The CDR3 consists of 17 residues. The CDR3 DNA follows: TGTGCCAGCAGCTTAGGACAGCGGTCGGCAACTAATGAAAAACTGTTTTTT. This translates into CASSLGQRSATNEKLFF.

This clonotype was found a few times. This sequence joins TRBV2 and TRBJ1-5; 9 bases align to TRBD1. This CDR3 contains 13 residues. The germline V gene encodes CDR1 SNHLY and CDR2 FYNNEI. Trimming at V came to 6 bases and at J to 7 bases, leaving 4 bases not matched to a gene. CDR3 in amino acids: CASRGQGPQPQHF. CDR3 DNA: TGTGCCAGCAGAGGACAGGGGCCCCAGCCCCAGCATTTT. Based on the CDR3 plus reference TRBV2 and TRBJ1-5, the full variable domain is EPEVTQTPSHQVTQMGQEVILRCVPISNHLYFYWYRQILGQKVEFLVSFYNNEISEKSEIFDDQFSVERPDGSNFTLKIRSTKLEDSAMYFCASRGQGPQPQHFGDGTRLSIL.

The chain joins TRBV5-5 to TRBJ2-5; possibly TRBD1 or TRBD2 for D (5 bases each). Germline CDR1 SGHKS, CDR2 YYEKEE (reference sequence). The CDR3 is 16 residues long. Trimming stripped 4 bases from V and 3 bases from J, with 19 bases between. Written as DNA, the CDR3 is TGTGCCAGCAGCCCCCTCCCGGGGCAGTTAAAAGAGACCCAGTACTTC. Its protein product is CASSPLPGQLKETQYF.

This rearrangement joins TRBV29-1 to TRBJ2-5; D might be TRBD2 (7 bases). This CDR3 is built from 10 residues. Germline CDR1 reads SQVTM; CDR2 reads ANQGSEA. CDR3 DNA sequence: TGCGGGGGGGCCGAAGAGACCCAGTACTTC. It yields the protein CGGAEETQYF. Based on the CDR3 plus reference TRBV29-1 and TRBJ2-5, the full variable domain is SAVISQKPSRDICQRGTSLTIQCQVDSQVTMMFWYRQQPGQSLTLIATANQGSEATYESGFVIDKFPISRPNLTFSTLTVSNMSPEDSSIYLCGGAEETQYFGPGTRLLVL.

In its sample, this clonotype was seen a few times. The V and J genes are TRBV6-5 and TRBJ2-7, with D possibly matching TRBD2 (6 bases). This CDR3 comprises 14 residues. Germline CDR1 and CDR2: MNHEY and SVGAGI. V lost 5 bases and J lost 2, with 13 bases in between. CDR3 sequence (DNA): TGTGCCAGCAGTCCTACGACTAGAACCTACGAGCAGTACTTC. The encoded protein is CASSPTTRTYEQYF.

V and J are TRBV19 and TRBJ1-1; D is ambiguous. This CDR3 comprises 14 residues. V was clipped by 5 bases and J by 4 bases, with 14 bases between them. CDR1 is LNHDA, CDR2 SQIVND, per germline (reference sequence). This CDR3 reads CASSSPSGGTEAFF. The DNA for the CDR3 is TGTGCCAGTAGTTCCCCCTCGGGAGGCACTGAAGCTTTCTTT.